These T cell receptor beta chains were read from a single sample in a study of cytomegalovirus exposure and HLA in healthy donors. TCRdb keeps only in-frame clones here, not all; method: immunoSEQ multiplex PCR. Recorded here are 100,000 to 150,000 clones; the top ten clones represent around 2.9%. Sequencing was done on a sample of PBMCs. The receptors derive from a man aged 25 to 45 in good health and CMV-seronegative. Each CDR3 is given with its conserved first and last residue. The D gene is left open where the match is weak.

V	D	J	DNA	CDR3
TRBV28	-	TRBJ1-2	TGTGCCAGCAGCCCTCGGACAGCCATCTATGGCTACACCTTC	CASSPRTAIYGYTF
TRBV28	-	TRBJ2-1	TGTGCCAGCAGTTCCAGCCAGGGTTTGAATGAGCAGTTCTTC	CASSSSQGLNEQFF
TRBV7-2	TRBD1	TRBJ1-2	TGTGCCAGCACCCGACAGGGAGCTAACTATGGCTACACCTTC	CASTRQGANYGYTF
TRBV30	TRBD1	TRBJ1-2	TGTGCCTGGAGGAGTAATGGTGGCAGGGGGCGAAGTGGCTACACCTTC	CAWRSNGGRGRSGYTF
TRBV29-1	-	TRBJ1-1	TGCAGCGTTGATCCTCACGGGGGGAGGACTGAAGCTTTCTTT	CSVDPHGGRTEAFF
TRBV6-5	-	TRBJ1-3	TGTGCCAGCAGTTCCACGGGGTTCTCTGGAAACACCATATATTTT	CASSSTGFSGNTIYF
TRBV5-4	-	TRBJ2-3	TGTGCCAGCAGCCCAACCCCCGGGACTCGTAGCACAGATACGCAGTATTTT	CASSPTPGTRSTDTQYF
TRBV7-6	TRBD2	TRBJ2-1	TGTGCCAGCAGCTTAAGTTGGGGACTAGGTATCCCAAATGAGCAGTTCTTC	CASSLSWGLGIPNEQFF
TRBV19	-	TRBJ1-1	TGTGCCAGTACCCCGGGACTTTTGAACACTGAAGCTTTCTTT	CASTPGLLNTEAFF
TRBV11-2	TRBD2	TRBJ2-3	TGTGCCAGCAGCTGGACTAGCGATTCAGATACGCAGTATTTT	CASSWTSDSDTQYF
TRBV6-1	TRBD2	TRBJ2-7	TGTGCCAGCGCTTTGACTAGCGGGGGTAACTACGAGCAGTACTTC	CASALTSGGNYEQYF
TRBV7-8	TRBD2	TRBJ2-7	TGTGCCAGCAGCTCCAATATAGCGTCTAGCGGGATGGGTTACGAGCAGTACTTC	CASSSNIASSGMGYEQYF
TRBV5-1	-	TRBJ1-1	TGCGCCACCTCAGTGGAGGTAGGAGGGACTGAAGCTTTCTTT	CATSVEVGGTEAFF
TRBV9	TRBD1	TRBJ2-5	TGTGCCAGCAGTACCTTAGGGGGCCTTGGGGAGACCCAGTACTTC	CASSTLGGLGETQYF
TRBV19	TRBD2	TRBJ2-2	TGTGCCAGTAGTCCGGGGACTAGCGGGAGAAACGGGGAGCTGTTTTTT	CASSPGTSGRNGELFF
TRBV5-1	TRBD1	TRBJ2-5	TGCGCCAGCAGCTTACAGGGGCCCCAAGGGACCCAGTACTTC	CASSLQGPQGTQYF
TRBV11-2	-	TRBJ1-4	TGTGCCAGCAGCACCCACAGAGGAGGCAAGGAAAAACTGTTTTTT	CASSTHRGGKEKLFF
TRBV11-2	-	TRBJ1-2	TGTGCCAGCAGCTTAGCGATCGGAGACTATGGCTACACCTTC	CASSLAIGDYGYTF
TRBV30	TRBD2	TRBJ2-1	TGTGCCTGGAGTGTCGGCGGGAGGGGGAATGAGCAGTTCTTC	CAWSVGGRGNEQFF
TRBV27	-	TRBJ1-2	TGTGCCAGCAGTTTATGGGGCAGCGGGTATGGCTACACCTTC	CASSLWGSGYGYTF
TRBV2	-	TRBJ2-7	TGTGCCAGCACTGAATTGAGGACTGACCTCTACGAGCAGTACTTC	CASTELRTDLYEQYF
TRBV29-1	TRBD2	TRBJ2-1	TGCAGCGTTGAGGCCCCGGGATTACCGGGAGGGAATGAGCAGTTCTTC	CSVEAPGLPGGNEQFF
TRBV6-5	TRBD1	TRBJ1-5	TGTGCCAGCAGAGGAGGGGGCGGCAATCAGCCCCAGCATTTT	CASRGGGGNQPQHF
TRBV9	-	TRBJ1-1	TGTGCCAGCAGCGTAGCACAGATGAACACTGAAGCTTTCTTT	CASSVAQMNTEAFF
TRBV11-2	TRBD2	TRBJ2-7	TGTGCCAGCAGCTTAGCGGGCGGGACTAAGGTCGTCGAGCAGTACTTC	CASSLAGGTKVVEQYF
TRBV7-9	-	TRBJ2-2	TGTGCCAGCAGCTTATTGCAGACTAACACCGGGGAGCTGTTTTTT	CASSLLQTNTGELFF
TRBV28	TRBD2	TRBJ2-3	TGTGCCAGCAGTGACCTAGCGGGAGGGCCCAGCACAGATACGCAGTATTTT	CASSDLAGGPSTDTQYF
TRBV6-5	-	TRBJ1-1	TGTGCCAGCAGTTACTCGCGCAATAAGAACACTGAAGCTTTCTTT	CASSYSRNKNTEAFF
TRBV7-2	-	TRBJ2-7	TGTGCCAGCAGCTCACAGGGTATGACCTACGAGCAGTACTTC	CASSSQGMTYEQYF
TRBV11-2	-	TRBJ2-7	TGTGCCAGCAGCTTACAGGGCGGCGAGCAGTACTTC	CASSLQGGEQYF
TRBV18	-	TRBJ2-5	TGTGCCAGCTCACCACCGTCGCAGGTTGGGACCCAGTACTTC	CASSPPSQVGTQYF
TRBV7-3	-	TRBJ2-2	TGTGCCAGCAGCTTATTTGACTGCGGAGGGCGGTCCGGGGAGCTGTTTTTT	CASSLFDCGGRSGELFF
TRBV28	TRBD2	TRBJ2-7	TGTGCCAGCAGTTTCGCCCTAGCGGCATCCGCCTACGAGCAGTACTTC	CASSFALAASAYEQYF